The 17 T cell receptor beta chains below were found in one sample sequenced in a study of CXCR3-negative and CXCR3-positive naive CD8 T cells. The libraries of TRB cDNA were prepared using 5' RACE with UMI labels. TCRdb re-analyzed the 5' RACE reads; it lists each CDR3 protein once, without DNA. Its clone listing holds about 6,600 distinct CDR3 sequences. Sequencing was done on a sample of naive CXCR3- CD8+ T cells from blood. The subset: CD45RO-CCR7+CD27+CD95- naive CD8+ T cells lacking CXCR3 (TNR3-). The receptor source for this set is a human donor in good health. Some clones in this sample may be carry-over from other donors' samples.

The V gene is TRBV6-5, the J gene TRBJ2-1; TCRdb's D call, TRBD2, is unchecked because there is no DNA. The germline V gene has CDR1 MNHEY and CDR2 SVGAGI. This CDR3 is built from 13 residues. The CDR3 here is CASRGSGDNEQFF.

The chain has TRBV12-3 or TRBV12-4 and TRBJ2-7; TCRdb reports TRBD1, a call that lacks DNA to check it against. The CDR3 runs 13 residues. The CDR3 sequence: CASSGGQHYEQYF.

V gene TRBV19 combines with J gene TRBJ2-7; TCRdb calls TRBD1, which cannot be checked without DNA. The germline V gene encodes CDR1 LNHDA and CDR2 SQIVND (reference sequence). CDR3 length equals 14 residues. The CDR3 loop reads CASSTGPYFGEQYF.

The chain uses TRBV5-1 and TRBJ2-1. Germline CDR1 reads SGHRS; CDR2 reads YFSETQ. The CDR3 sequence is 13 residues long. This CDR3 is CASSLDRPMGQFF.

Frequency places this clonotype as medium-sized (0.01 to 0.1%). CDR3 loop: CASSLSGYGELFF. The chain employs TRBV6-2 or TRBV6-3 and TRBJ2-2; there is no DNA to check the TCRdb D call of TRBD2. The CDR3 runs 13 residues. Per germline, CDR1 MNHEY and CDR2 SVGEGT.

The chain uses TRBV7-9 and TRBJ1-1. In germline, CDR1 is SEHNR, CDR2 FQNEAQ (reference sequence). This CDR3 has 16 amino acids. The CDR3: CASSPARIAMNTEAFF.

CDR3: CASSPPGAGGGNEQFF. The chain recombines TRBV7-6 with TRBJ2-1; TCRdb proposes TRBD2, but this gene call is untestable without DNA. Germline values: CDR1 SGHVS, CDR2 FNYEAQ. CDR3 length: 16 residues.

The chain employs TRBV29-1 and TRBJ1-4; with no DNA, the TCRdb D assignment of TRBD1 cannot be verified. CDR3 length equals 12 residues. CDR1 SQVTM and CDR2 ANQGSEA come from the germline V gene. The CDR3 protein is CSVADRGEKLFF.

The chain has TRBV23-1 and TRBJ2-5; TCRdb returns TRBD2, unconfirmable since there is no DNA. TRBV23-1 is classed as an ORF, of uncertain function. The CDR3 extends over 18 amino acids. CDR3 sequence reads: CASSRQGVAEIQEKTQYF.

This clonotype is labeled medium-sized based on frequency. V and J are TRBV5-1 and TRBJ1-1. The length of the CDR3 is 14 residues. The germline CDR1 and CDR2 sequences are SGHRS and YFSETQ. CDR3 protein: CASSLGGETTEAFF.

This clonotype is medium-sized (0.01 to 0.1%) by frequency. The chain carries TRBV29-1 and TRBJ2-1. The CDR3 totals 12 residues. Germline-derived CDR1 and CDR2 are SQVTM and ANQGSEA. CDR3: CSVELTYNEQFF.

According to its frequency, this clonotype is medium-sized. V is TRBV7-6 and J is TRBJ1-1; TCRdb's D gene call, TRBD1, goes unchecked for lack of DNA. The CDR3 extends over 15 amino acids. The germline CDR1 and CDR2 sequences are SGHVS and FNYEAQ. The CDR3 loop is CASSLAQGAQAEAFF. The variable domain in full, completed from reference TRBV7-6 and TRBJ1-1, reads GAGVSQSPRYKVTKRGQDVALRCDPISGHVSLYWYRQALGQGPEFLTYFNYEAQQDKSGLPNDRFSAERPEGSISTLTIQRTEQRDSAMYRCASSLAQGAQAEAFFGQGTRLTVV.

Measured by frequency, this clonotype is medium-sized. J is TRBJ2-7 and V is TRBV29-1. The germline V gene encodes CDR1 SQVTM and CDR2 ANQGSEA. The CDR3 spans 12 residues. The CDR3 sequence is CSVVKLGHEQYF.

By frequency, this clonotype is medium-sized. This chain uses TRBV20-1 with TRBJ2-3; the TRBD2 assignment by TCRdb is unverifiable without DNA. Germline values: CDR1 DFQATT, CDR2 SNEGSKA (reference sequence). CDR3 length: 15 amino acids. CDR3 sequence reads: CSASPGLAGTDTQYF.

By frequency, this clonotype registers medium-sized (0.01 to 0.1%). The V call is TRBV4-1, the J call TRBJ2-7; the TCRdb D gene call, TRBD2, has no DNA to confirm it. CDR1 is MGHRA and CDR2 is YSYEKL in the germline V gene. This CDR3 is 15 amino acids long. The CDR3 spells CASSQWTSGSYEQYF.

The chain uses TRBV19 and TRBJ2-1; absent DNA, TCRdb's TRBD2 call cannot be checked. CDR1 is LNHDA and CDR2 is SQIVND in the germline V gene (reference sequence). The CDR3 sequence is 16 residues long. CDR3 residues: CASSLYVAGGNNEQFF.

Measured by frequency, this clonotype is medium-sized (0.01 to 0.1%). The chain carries TRBV19 and TRBJ1-6; TCRdb picks TRBD1, but there is no DNA to check that call. In germline, CDR1 is LNHDA, CDR2 SQIVND (reference sequence). This CDR3 has 12 residues. The CDR3 protein is CASSARQSPLHF.